The entry that follows covers one T cell receptor beta chain sequence. The data belong to a study of spatial heterogeneity in lung cancer. At the level of the study: Beta-chain sequences were consistently detected more often than alpha-chain sequences. Raw-read counts averaged over ten per unique TCR and UMI combination.

A unique molecular identifier was attached to every TCR cDNA molecule. TCRdb re-called the 5' RACE reads with MiXCR, one entry per CDR3 protein. The sample includes around 30,000 distinct CDR3 sequences, around 6% seen only once; the top ten take under 25%. Germline CDR1 reads SGHAT; CDR2 reads FQNNGV. V dropped 6 bases and J dropped 9; count of bases not matched to a gene: 7. This CDR3 spans 13 amino acids. Time point reported: blood at routine non-recurrence follow-up after resection. The input material, whole RNA from tumor, nontumor lung or frozen PBMC, was sequenced unsorted. The specimen was PBMCs, collected at follow-up. The chain joins TRBV11-2 to TRBJ1-5, with 8 bases aligning to TRBD1. This receptor was obtained from a male donor with early-stage non-small cell lung cancer. The CDR3 protein is CASSTGGPPPQHF. CDR3 DNA sequence: TGTGCCAGCAGTACAGGGGGTCCCCCGCCCCAGCATTTT.